The 32 T cell receptor beta chains in this list originate from one sample, sequenced in a study of neoadjuvant anti-PD-1 for oral cavity cancer. Time point here: after neoadjuvant nivolumab, at surgical resection. Profiling relied on immunoSEQ multiplex PCR, and the TCRdb table lists in-frame clones only, not all of them. The profile shows 37,000 or so clones, 38% of them singletons. Sequencing used tumor tissue, obtained after nivolumab (anti-PD-1) treatment. The receptors derive from a person aged 40 to 85 with oral cavity squamous cell carcinoma.

This clone was seen a few times. J is TRBJ2-2 and V is TRBV30, with 9 nucleotides matching TRBD2. Germline V gene lookup returns CDR1 GTSNPN and CDR2 SVGIG (reference sequence). Trimming cost V 4 bases and J 4 bases; bases outside gene matches: 16. This CDR3 region has 18 residues. CDR3: CAWTAFSGSFLFTGELFF. The CDR3 DNA sequence: TGTGCCTGGACCGCGTTTAGCGGGAGTTTTCTCTTCACCGGGGAGCTGTTTTTT.

The chain joins TRBV5-4 to TRBJ2-3; D uncertain. The CDR3 is made up of 13 amino acids. Looked up from germline, CDR1 is SGHNT and CDR2 is YYREEE (reference sequence). V shed 2 bases and J shed 3 bases, with 7 bases lying between them. CDR3 DNA sequence: TGTGCCAGCAGCTTCTTAGCTACAGATACGCAGTATTTT. This encodes CASSFLATDTQYF.

This clone turned up a few times. The chain carries TRBV4-1 and TRBJ1-2; D might be TRBD1 (5 bases). Trimming left V 4 bases short and J 4 bases short, with 16 bases between. There are 15 residues in the CDR3. The germline CDR1 and CDR2 sequences are MGHRA and YSYEKL. Here the CDR3 reads CASSLLPGGFYGYTF. The CDR3 nucleotides are TGCGCCAGCAGCCTCCTGCCGGGGGGGTTCTATGGCTACACCTTC.

The chain joins TRBV29-1 to TRBJ1-1; no clear D. CDR3 size: 15 residues. Trimming took off 4 bases at V and 0 bases at J, with 15 bases between the two ends. Germline loops: CDR1 SQVTM, CDR2 ANQGSEA. This CDR3 reads CSVVGRSGMNTEAFF. The CDR3 DNA reads TGCAGCGTTGTGGGTCGTAGCGGAATGAACACTGAAGCTTTCTTT.

The V and J genes are TRBV5-4 and TRBJ2-7; D is possibly TRBD2 (7 bases). V lost 0 bases and J lost 5, with 12 bases in between. The CDR3 is 14 residues long. CDR1 and CDR2 from the germline V gene are SGHNT and YYREEE (reference sequence). As DNA, the CDR3 is TGTGCCAGCAGCTTGGAGGAGGGGGGGGACGAGCAGTACTTC. Encoded protein: CASSLEEGGDEQYF.

The chain couples TRBV19 to TRBJ2-3; 7 nucleotides align to TRBD1. CDR3 length: 14 amino acids. Germline CDR1 is LNHDA and CDR2 is SQIVND (reference sequence). Trimming took 6 bases from V and 2 from J; bases not matched to a gene: 5. CDR3 amino acids: CASRTGASTDTQYF. CDR3 sequence (DNA): TGTGCCAGTAGAACAGGGGCCTCCACAGATACGCAGTATTTT.

This clone was seen a single time. The J gene is TRBJ2-5, the V gene TRBV29-1; tentative D call: TRBD2 (5 bases). The V gene's germline CDR1 is SQVTM and CDR2 ANQGSEA. Trimming left V 4 bases short and J 2 bases short, with 14 bases between. This CDR3 comprises 14 residues. CDR3 bases: TGCAGCGTTGCGGCGGGCACAGCTCAAGAGACCCAGTACTTC. Translation: CSVAAGTAQETQYF.

The genes are TRBV5-1 and TRBJ2-7, with TRBD2 identical over 11 bases. The CDR3 sequence is 23 residues long. With 4 bases clipped from V and 3 bases from J, the junction kept 30 bases outside the gene matches. The V gene's germline CDR1 is SGHRS and CDR2 YFSETQ. The CDR3 protein is CASSQLRGLRLAGGPVLYYEQYF. CDR3 nucleotide sequence: TGCGCCAGCAGCCAGCTAAGGGGTTTGAGGCTAGCGGGGGGCCCGGTCCTCTACTACGAGCAGTACTTC.

The sample holds many counts of this clone. The chain employs TRBV27 and TRBJ1-1, with D maybe TRBD1 (6 bases). Germline CDR1 reads MNHEY; CDR2 reads SMNVEV (reference sequence). Trimming shortened V by 8 bases and J by 4 bases, and 26 bases separated the two germline ends. The CDR3 runs to 17 residues. The CDR3 region is CASFLQGARGEVTEAFF. In nucleotides, the CDR3 is TGTGCCAGCTTCCTACAGGGCGCCAGGGGAGAAGTCACTGAAGCTTTCTTT.

The table lists this clone with a few counts. DNA for the CDR3: TGTGCCAGCAGTTCCTATGGGGAGACCCAGTACTTC. Protein product: CASSSYGETQYF. The chain has TRBV27 and TRBJ2-5; D gene unclear. The CDR3 is 12 residues long. The germline gives CDR1 MNHEY, CDR2 SMNVEV (reference sequence). V lost 4 bases to trimming and J lost 5 bases, with 8 bases between them.

This chain uses TRBV7-9 with TRBJ1-2; tentatively, D is TRBD1 (5 bases). CDR1 and CDR2 from the germline V gene are SEHNR and FQNEAQ (reference sequence). The CDR3 totals 13 residues. The ends were cut back, 8 bases at V and 1 base at J, with 11 bases in the middle. In DNA form, the CDR3 reads TGTGCCAGCGGAACAGGAGGTAACTATGGCTACACCTTC. This encodes CASGTGGNYGYTF.

J is TRBJ2-3 and V is TRBV7-3; 11 bases map to TRBD2. Germline trimming cut 5 bases from V and 0 bases from J; bases unmatched to any gene: 13. The CDR3 spans 19 residues. CDR1 is SGHTA, CDR2 FQGTGA, per germline. DNA for the CDR3: TGTGCCAGCAGCCCCCTCGGGGCTAGCGGGAGGCGAAGCACAGATACGCAGTATTTT. Amino acid sequence: CASSPLGASGRRSTDTQYF.

This clone has more than one count but fewer than ten. This sequence joins TRBV29-1 and TRBJ1-2; tentative D call: TRBD1 (5 bases). Trimming left V 7 bases short and J 4 bases short, with 19 bases between. CDR1 and CDR2 (germline): SQVTM, ANQGSEA. The CDR3 is made up of 14 amino acids. CDR3 loop: CSAFPTEKFYGYTF. In DNA, the CDR3 is TGCAGCGCTTTTCCGACAGAGAAGTTCTATGGCTACACCTTC.

A few counts support this clone. The chain is built from TRBV5-1 and TRBJ1-4; D not resolved. In germline, CDR1 is SGHRS, CDR2 YFSETQ. CDR3 length: 14 amino acids. The V gene lost 3 bases and the J gene lost 3 bases, with 9 bases spanning the gap. CDR3 region: CASSWRAPNEKLFF. The CDR3 DNA sequence: TGCGCCAGCAGCTGGAGAGCGCCTAATGAAAAACTGTTTTTT.

The J gene is TRBJ1-6, the V gene TRBV19; D not resolved. V gave up 1 base and J gave up 8 bases, with 12 bases separating them. Germline V CDR1 and CDR2: LNHDA, SQIVND (reference sequence). The CDR3 length is 15 residues. CDR3 residues: CASSIGQAFYSPLHF. The CDR3 region has the DNA TGTGCCAGTAGTATAGGGCAGGCATTCTATTCACCCCTCCACTTT. Full variable domain (outside the CDR3, taken from reference TRBV19 and TRBJ1-6): DGGITQSPKYLFRKEGQNVTLSCEQNLNHDAMYWYRQDPGQGLRLIYYSQIVNDFQKGDIAEGYSVSREKKESFPLTVTSAQKNPTAFYLCASSIGQAFYSPLHFGNGTRLTVT.

This clone was recorded many times. The chain uses TRBV19 and TRBJ1-2; D is ambiguous. This CDR3 comprises 13 residues. Germline CDR1 and CDR2: LNHDA and SQIVND (reference sequence). V lost 5 bases and J 6 bases, leaving 13 bases between the germline ends. This CDR3 is CASSLPSGHGYTF. The CDR3 DNA reads as TGTGCCAGTAGTCTTCCGTCGGGCCATGGCTACACCTTC.

CDR3: CASSSGGALGSGNEQFF. In DNA form, the CDR3 reads TGTGCCAGCAGCTCCGGTGGGGCGTTAGGGTCGGGGAATGAGCAGTTCTTC. The gene calls are TRBV7-2 and TRBJ2-1, with D possibly being TRBD1 or TRBD2 (5 bases each). Trimming pared 4 bases from V and 7 bases from J, leaving 23 bases between. This CDR3 region has 17 residues. Germline V gives CDR1 SGHTA, CDR2 FQGNSA.

This chain uses TRBV2 with TRBJ1-1; 9 bases line up with TRBD1. V lost 6 bases and J lost 1; bases outside the gene matches: 3. This CDR3 is 14 amino acids long. The germline V gene encodes CDR1 SNHLY and CDR2 FYNNEI. This CDR3 reads CASREQGANTEAFF. CDR3 bases: TGTGCCAGCAGGGAACAGGGGGCGAACACTGAAGCTTTCTTT.

V gene TRBV19 combines with J gene TRBJ2-7; D remains ambiguous. V lost 3 bases and J lost 0, with 12 bases in between. Germline CDR1 and CDR2: LNHDA and SQIVND (reference sequence). CDR3 length: 15 amino acids. CDR3 sequence: CASSIVESSSYEQYF. Written as DNA, the CDR3 is TGTGCCAGTAGTATCGTCGAGTCGAGCTCCTACGAGCAGTACTTC.

V and J are TRBV27 and TRBJ2-7, with TRBD2 as a possible D gene (5 bases). Germline lookup yields CDR1 MNHEY and CDR2 SMNVEV (reference sequence). This CDR3 has 14 amino acids. V lost 3 bases and J lost 5, with 14 bases in between. The CDR3 loop is CASSFDYRDHEQYF. CDR3 sequence (DNA): TGTGCCAGCAGTTTTGACTACCGCGACCACGAGCAGTACTTC.

The chain employs TRBV7-9 and TRBJ2-6; the match to TRBD2 covers 7 bases. Germline CDR1 reads SEHNR; CDR2 reads FQNEAQ (reference sequence). The CDR3 covers 15 residues. The V gene end was trimmed by 3 bases and the J gene end by 2 bases; junction bases not matched to a gene: 1. The CDR3 bases are TGTGCCAGCAGCTTTGGGACTACTGGGGCCAACGTCCTGACTTTC. Its protein is CASSFGTTGANVLTF.

This clone was detected a few times. The chain employs TRBV4-1 and TRBJ1-1; 11 bases align to TRBD1. There are 13 residues in the CDR3. The germline V gene encodes CDR1 MGHRA and CDR2 YSYEKL. Trimming removed 8 bases from V and 6 bases from J; junction bases left unmatched: 5. CDR3 region: CASRGQGAAEAFF. The DNA of the CDR3 is TGCGCCAGCCGAGGACAGGGGGCGGCTGAAGCTTTCTTT.

V is TRBV11-2 and J is TRBJ1-1, with TRBD1 as a possible D gene (5 bases). The V end was cut by 3 bases, the J end by 1 base, with 9 bases between. The CDR3 sequence is 14 residues long. Germline CDR1 and CDR2: SGHAT and FQNNGV. The DNA of the CDR3 is TGTGCCAGCAGCTTTTTCGACAGGAACACTGAAGCTTTCTTT. It is translated as CASSFFDRNTEAFF.

The genes are TRBV5-4 and TRBJ2-1, with 8 bases lining up with TRBD1. The CDR3 has 16 amino acids. CDR1 is SGHNT and CDR2 is YYREEE in the germline V gene (reference sequence). V lost 4 bases, J lost 1 base, and 7 bases stayed unmatched. The CDR3 region is CASSPRQGKSYNEQFF. As DNA, the CDR3 is TGTGCCAGCAGCCCGAGACAGGGGAAGTCCTACAATGAGCAGTTCTTC.

The table lists this clone with a few counts. V and J are TRBV6-1 and TRBJ1-2; possibly TRBD1 for D (5 bases). Between the trimmed V and J ends, which lost 6 bases and 3 bases, there was a span of 17 bases. The CDR3 is made up of 15 amino acids. The V gene's germline CDR1 is MNHNS and CDR2 SASEGT. The CDR3: CASRGWGILDYGYTF. The DNA of the CDR3 is TGTGCCAGCAGGGGGTGGGGGATCTTGGACTATGGCTACACCTTC.

This clone was seen a few times. The rearrangement links TRBV4-1 to TRBJ2-1; D unresolved. The V end lost 4 bases, the J end lost 0 bases, and 10 bases lay between the germline ends. Germline CDR1 is MGHRA and CDR2 is YSYEKL. This CDR3 region has 15 residues. DNA for the CDR3: TGCGCCAGCAGCCTCAGGACCAACTCCTACAATGAGCAGTTCTTC. It encodes CASSLRTNSYNEQFF.

CDR3 in amino acids: CASSAQGVEKLFF. CDR3 in DNA: TGTGCCAGCAGTGCACAGGGGGTTGAAAAACTGTTTTTT. V usage is TRBV2 and J usage is TRBJ1-4; TRBD1 aligns across 8 bases. Trimming took 4 bases from V and 7 from J; bases not matched to a gene: 2. In germline, CDR1 is SNHLY, CDR2 FYNNEI. The CDR3 length is 13 residues.

The chain couples TRBV29-1 to TRBJ2-5; D is ambiguous. The CDR3 runs to 13 residues. Trimming pared 4 bases from V and 5 bases from J, leaving 14 bases between. The germline gives CDR1 SQVTM, CDR2 ANQGSEA. The CDR3 DNA reads TGCAGCGTTGGGATCTCGGGTTCGGAGACCCAGTACTTC. This codes for CSVGISGSETQYF.

The chain is built from TRBV27 and TRBJ1-5; D uncertain. CDR1 and CDR2 (germline): MNHEY, SMNVEV (reference sequence). The germline V and J ends were trimmed by 2 bases and 0 bases, with 8 bases remaining between them. The CDR3 sequence is 15 residues long. The CDR3 sequence is CASSLGVHSNQPQHF. CDR3 nucleotide sequence: TGTGCCAGCAGTTTAGGTGTCCATAGCAATCAGCCCCAGCATTTT.

The gene calls are TRBV11-2 and TRBJ1-4, with TRBD1 matching 9 bases. Germline values: CDR1 SGHAT, CDR2 FQNNGV. The CDR3 is made up of 15 amino acids. Losses at the gene ends were 6 bases for V and 8 bases for J; bases not matched to a gene: 10. CDR3 bases: TGTGCCAGCAGTCTCTTACTAGGGACAGGGGAAAAACTGTTTTTT. Residues: CASSLLLGTGEKLFF.

J is TRBJ1-5 and V is TRBV19, with D uncertain. Trimming removed 7 bases from V and 0 bases from J, with 10 bases in between. Germline-derived CDR1 and CDR2 are LNHDA and SQIVND (reference sequence). This CDR3 region has 14 residues. DNA for the CDR3: TGTGCCAGTAATCTGGGGTATAGCAATCAGCCCCAGCATTTT. As protein: CASNLGYSNQPQHF.

The gene calls are TRBV9 and TRBJ1-1; D perhaps matches TRBD1 (5 bases). Germline V gene data show CDR1 as SGDLS and CDR2 as YYNGEE. V was shortened by 3 bases and J by 2 bases, with 11 bases between the two germline ends. The CDR3 extends over 14 amino acids. The CDR3 sequence is CASSAFGGNTEAFF. Here the CDR3 DNA reads TGTGCCAGCAGCGCCTTCGGGGGTAACACTGAAGCTTTCTTT.